This T cell receptor (beta chain) originates from a study of cytomegalovirus exposure and HLA in healthy donors (dated by TCRdb to about 2017). Describing the broader study: An earlier analysis of approximately 590 of the donors reported roughly 300 Gb of sequence data and roughly 100 million unique TCR beta sequences from 190 million or so T cells. Every repertoire in the discovery cohort had been generated on one and the same sequencing platform. Donor age, sex, ethnicity and CMV serostatus were collected together with the repertoire data. A later analysis re-analyzed previously published TCR beta repertoires from 500 to 700 donors and added high-resolution HLA genotyping to study TCR occurrence patterns. An earlier analysis of 500 to 750 of the donors applied high-throughput TCR beta sequencing to assess whether each TCR beta V gene segment acted as functional or pseudogenic. Across about 380 genotyped donors of the cohort, an average of about 240,000 unique TCR beta nucleotide sequences per donor were sequenced, and roughly 20% of those sequences were non-productive. The T cell repertoires of around 730 subjects were profiled by immunosequencing and related to cytomegalovirus serostatus. A later genetic analysis took genome-wide SNP genotypes for about 55% of the roughly 670 donors and used that subset as a discovery cohort. Class I and class II HLA loci were covered by the typing at four-digit resolution. The genetic ancestry cluster associated with self-reported Caucasian donors included about 81% of the roughly 390 genotyped donors. The study aimed to test whether cataloging public T cell receptors could reveal signatures of past pathogen exposure. High-throughput TCR immunosequencing, statistical association of individual TCRs with disease status, and machine learning were combined to predict cytomegalovirus infection status. Rather than using new phenotypic data, the later analysis identified candidate immune exposures from TCR beta sequences and from how often those sequences occurred across donors. An early release covering around 630 HLA-typed donors comprised 300 to 350 gigabases of sequencing data and approximately 85 million unique TCR sequences. Typing coverage varied by locus: roughly 629-630 donors for A, B, C, DRB1 and DQB1; some 520 for DQA1; 600 to 610 for DPA1; 400 to 480 for DPB1. Several DR-DQ haplotypes were handled as single units for association and clustering because linkage in the cohort was strong. In addition to the first cohort of 666 subjects, a separate validation cohort of approximately 120 different subjects was used.

With regard to this clone: No antigen is known for it. Base qualities are not provided; no much larger clone lies one nucleotide away.

The germline V end is reduced by 5 bases and the J end by 8 bases; junction bases left unmatched: 7. Sequences SGHAT (CDR1) and FQDESV (CDR2) are obtained from the germline V gene (reference sequence). The CDR3, cysteine through phenylalanine, is 13 amino acids long. The read is trimmed to its CDR3 DNA, 39 bases read in frame from base 1. What the authors observed across the whole study: The classifier was reported to diagnose cytomegalovirus status with high specificity and sensitivity in both the original and validation cohorts. Specific HLA alleles were associated with 18,000 or so TCR beta sequences at a false discovery rate of 0.05 in a later analysis. A later analysis found that HLA-associated TCR beta chains were more clonally expanded and had lower generation probabilities than equally common non-associated chains. For the cohort, immune exposure information was limited to CMV serostatus. According to a later analysis, parvovirus B19, influenza, CMV and Epstein-Barr virus appeared linked to several top co-occurrence clusters. Correlated functional status among segregating V segments might be attributable to linkage disequilibrium, but an unknown experimental factor could not be ruled out. The authors suggested that the approach could potentially be generalized to other disease states and immunological phenotypes. In this cohort, only TCR beta chains were sequenced, and detectable features were limited by the absence of alpha or paired-chain data. In vitro tests confirmed that a few of the cytomegalovirus-associated TCR beta chains recognize cytomegalovirus antigens. In a later genetic analysis, a missense DCLRE1C variant was associated with V-gene and J-gene trimming of TCR beta chains, and the association was replicated in an independent cohort. In a later genetic analysis, fewer N-insertions in productive TCRs were reported among donors in an Asian-associated ancestry cluster than the roughly 700-donor mean. The earlier analysis of about 600 of the donors excluded 15 to 20 rarely observed V segments, including chromosome 9 orphons, because counts were too low. Presence/absence analyses assumed roughly uniform sequencing depth across donors, an assumption that may not hold. In a later analysis, TCR association rates were found to vary across HLA loci, with the most associated TCRs seen for DRB1 alleles and the fewest for HLA-C alleles. A total of 150 or so TCR beta chains were listed by the study as associated with cytomegalovirus. A later analysis found that most CMV-associated TCR beta chains appeared HLA-restricted, with HLA associations seemingly driven largely by CMV exposure. Broadly in line with IMGT annotations, most TCR beta V segments showed up in productive rearrangements about 87% or about 30% of the time in an earlier analysis of several hundred of the donors. Most TCR sequences were seen in very few donors, while some public TCRs were found in many individuals. Because HLA typing was unavailable for some donors at each locus, only the typed subset was used in association tests. A cluster of highly shared sequence variants was judged likely to be a technical artifact of the sequencing pipeline. Assigning TCR associations to individual alleles was difficult when HLA alleles, especially DR and DQ, strongly co-occurred. Some IMGT-functional V segments, including TRBV6-2 and TRBV6-3, could not be distinguished by the 87-base-pair reads and were therefore excluded. A further reported finding was that TCR beta sequences accurately predicted the HLA-A and HLA-B alleles for most subjects in the first cohort.

The cohort consisted of 666 healthy bone marrow donors. All cohort members were sampled while nominally healthy, although unrecorded immune exposures were likely present. The donor was CMV seropositive and was included in the group of approximately 300 seropositive cohort members. Every donor gave a peripheral blood sample, and the peripheral blood mononuclear cells from that sample were used for TCR beta sequencing. Genomic DNA extraction from the blood cell samples was performed with the Qiagen DNeasy Blood Extraction Kit. Libraries were constructed by the immunoSEQ multiplex PCR assay. A mixture of 60 forward primers for TCR Vbeta segments and 13 reverse primers for TCR Jbeta segments was used in the multiplex PCR. The CDR3 region of rearranged TCR beta genes was amplified from genomic DNA by a multiplex PCR assay. The amplified TCR beta libraries were sequenced on the Illumina HiSeq System as 87-base-pair reads. From the authors' description of their analysis: A later analysis counted some 74 million unique TCR beta chains across the 670 or so repertoires, and around 12 million of these chains were shared by at least two donors. To remove PCR and sequencing errors, raw reads were error-corrected and collapsed into unique sequences using a nearest-neighbor algorithm that merged closely related sequences. To assign V, D and J gene segments, CDR3 sequences were aligned to IMGT reference sequences. For a sequence to be retained, a match of at least six nucleotides was required to both a V gene segment and a J gene segment. Rearrangements were classified as productive when the CDR3 lacked stop codons and remained in frame with V and J, and all other rearrangements were classified as non-productive. CDR3 was defined by IMGT convention, running from the second conserved V-encoded cysteine to the conserved J-encoded phenylalanine. The earlier analysis of a few hundred of the donors excluded sequences that lacked an unambiguous match to a single V gene segment. In an earlier analysis of 450 to 700 of the donors, V segments were called functional above 56.7% productive rearrangements and were called segregating when the between-donor standard deviation exceeded 5%. A statistical classification framework was built to diagnose cytomegalovirus status from the catalog of TCR beta chain sequences. A later analysis assigned V and J genes by comparing TCR nucleotide sequences with IMGT/GENE-DB human TR gene sequences. In a later analysis, CDR3 sequences and most-parsimonious VDJ recombination scenarios were assigned using the TCRdist pipeline. In a later analysis, each TCR beta chain was defined by its CDR3 amino acid sequence together with its V-gene family, and reads lacking a unique V-gene family were excluded. In a later analysis, approximately 590 highly shared, low-generation-probability nucleotide sequences were removed to address suspected cross-contamination and a sequencing artifact. For each public chain, a later analysis derived a clonal expansion index from normalized ranks of inferred template counts within each repertoire. Generation probabilities in a later analysis came from a VDJ recombination model fitted to out-of-frame rearrangements, and those results were checked against IGoR. In a later analysis, hypergeometric tests were used to score TCR-TCR, TCR-HLA and TCR-CMV co-occurrence, with a repertoire-size bias correction applied to TCR pairs. False discovery rates were estimated in a later analysis by permuting HLA or CMV assignments 20 times. A later analysis grouped co-occurring TCRs with DBSCAN, adding TCRdist sequence similarity when clustering within HLA-allele-positive subsets. Repertoires with fewer than 30,000 or more than 120,000 public chains, plus five repertoires with anomalous nucleotide sharing, were excluded from co-occurrence clustering. TCRdb took over this immuneACCESS table, retaining in-frame rearrangements with V and J assigned. Such tables are incomplete; in checked studies, under half of the missing clones stem from an unresolved V gene, and the remainder is unexplained. V, J and clone size reflect that table, while D and trimming were determined from the DNA. This sample has about 130,000 clones in its table, and approximately 80% of those were observed once. The ten largest clones take up 1.5% to 2% of the sample.

The chain joins TRBV11-1 to TRBJ2-7, with 9 bases aligning to TRBD1. The receptor's source is a female donor in good health and CMV-seropositive. Material: PBMCs. The CDR3 reads CASSPGTGSKQYF. The sequenced DNA is TGTGCCAGCAGCCCCGGGACAGGGAGTAAGCAGTACTTC.